This TCR beta chain was recovered during a study of control samples from healthy donors and cancer patients (dated by TCRdb to about 2020). Library method: the immunoSEQ multiplex PCR assay. Imported from immuneACCESS, the table was reduced by TCRdb to in-frame sequences with V and J called. These copies leave out some clones; in studies compared against another copy, an unresolved V gene accounts for under half, and the cause of the remainder is not known. Recorded for this sample are fewer than 50,000 clones; over 85% of them occurred a single time. Jointly, the top ten make up roughly 0.8% of the sample. On this clone itself: This receptor's antigen is unknown. The record has no base qualities; no much larger clone is one base away.

From its cysteine to its phenylalanine, the CDR3 spans 17 amino acids. This entry keeps only the CDR3 DNA: 51 bases, framed from base 1. V loses 2 bases of germline sequence and J loses 1 base, and the interval between the two ends is 17 bases. The germline V gene sets CDR1 to SGHAT and CDR2 to FQNNGV. Recombination connected TRBV11-2 to TRBJ2-5; the D gene remains uncertain. The sequence was collected from a man aged 25 to 40 with colorectal cancer. Sequenced material: PBMCs. The CDR3 in this case is CASSLLLGFGVQETQYF. The DNA sequence is TGTGCCAGCAGCTTACTGCTTGGCTTTGGGGTCCAAGAGACCCAGTACTTC. The full variable domain, with segments outside the CDR3 supplied by the reference TRBV11-2 and TRBJ2-5 proteins, appears as EAGVAQSPRYKIIEKRQSVAFWCNPISGHATLYWYQQILGQGPKLLIQFQNNGVVDDSQLPKDRFSAERLKGVDSTLKIQPAKLEDSAVYLCASSLLLGFGVQETQYFGPGTRLLVL.